This TCR beta chain derives from a study of T and B cells in COVID-19 patients. Background on the study: The recovered cohort's median age was around 30 years, versus approximately 63 years in active infection. Findings and limits, study-wide: Sorted SARS-CoV-2-responsive or tetramer+ T cells and CD4+, regulatory and CD8+ subsets were not yet sequenced.

TRB was amplified from about 260-540 ng of blood genomic DNA. The length of the CDR3 is 14 residues. The V gene's germline CDR1 is LNHNV and CDR2 YYDKDF (reference sequence). Trimming stripped 4 bases from V and 3 bases from J, with 9 bases between. This clonotype rates as medium-sized. As yet, its antigen is unknown. Multiplex PCR with BIOMED2 TRB-A/B primer pools amplified TRB rearrangements. MiXCR, applied by TCRdb to the multiplex PCR reads, yields one record per CDR3 protein. The sample shows approximately 13,000 distinct CDR3 sequences, more than 25% of them seen only once. Sequencing was carried out using blood. V usage is TRBV15 and J usage is TRBJ2-2; TRBD1 is a possible D gene (6 bases). This receptor was obtained from a human donor who had recovered from COVID-19. CDR3 nucleotide sequence: TGTGCCACCAGCAACAACAGGGACACCGGGGAGCTGTTTTTT. Its protein product is CATSNNRDTGELFF.